The entry below gives a single TCR beta chain sequence along with its context. Its antigen is unknown. Primers for the PCR totalled 60 Vbeta and 13 Jbeta. Method: immunoSEQ multiplex PCR; TCRdb's copy keeps in-frame clones and lacks some. Of about 160,000 clones in the sample, more than 75% were seen once. CDR1 SGHNT and CDR2 YYREEE come from the germline V gene (reference sequence). The V segment lost 2 bases and the J segment 6 bases; nucleotides outside the gene matches: 6. The CDR3 runs 16 residues. The data derive from a study of cytomegalovirus exposure and HLA in healthy donors. Study in general: An earlier analysis identified 120 million or so unique TCR beta sequences in 150 million to 200 million T cells. Whole-study findings and limits: Of the V segments, some could not be distinguished, including TRBV6-2 and TRBV6-3, and were excluded. Analyzed later, most CMV-associated TCR beta chains appeared HLA-restricted.

Source material: PBMCs. The rearrangement links TRBV5-4 to TRBJ2-4, with TRBD1 matching 12 bases. This clonotype was obtained from a girl under 10 years old in good health and CMV-seropositive. The CDR3 DNA reads as TGTGCCAGCAGCTTCGGGACAGGGGGCGGTGGAAACATTCAGTACTTC. Residues: CASSFGTGGGGNIQYF.